This T cell receptor beta chain was observed in a study of cytomegalovirus exposure and HLA in healthy donors (dated by TCRdb to the late 2010s). Concerning the study at large: In an earlier analysis of some 610 of the donors, roughly 300 Gb of sequence data and approximately 100 million unique TCR beta sequences from 150 million to 200 million T cells were reported. The aim of the study was to test whether cataloging public T cell receptors could identify signatures of past pathogen exposure. All discovery cohort repertoires had been generated on a single sequencing platform. In a later genetic analysis, genome-wide SNP genotypes for about three fifths of the roughly 670 donors were used, and that subset was treated as a discovery cohort. An early release that covered 500 to 800 HLA-typed donors contained about 290 gigabases of sequencing data and some 87 million unique TCR sequences. Among the approximately 430 genotyped donors, under 90% belonged to the genetic ancestry cluster associated with self-reported Caucasian donors. The T cell repertoires of 666 subjects were profiled by immunosequencing and related to cytomegalovirus serostatus. HLA typing included class I and class II loci at four-digit resolution. A later analysis re-examined previously published TCR beta repertoires from 600 to 700 donors and added high-resolution HLA genotyping to investigate patterns of TCR occurrence. On average, over 200,000 unique TCR beta nucleotide sequences were sequenced per donor among more than 350 genotyped donors of the cohort, with roughly 18% of those sequences being non-productive. Along with the approximately 700-subject first cohort, a separate validation cohort of roughly 110 different subjects was used. An earlier analysis of approximately 640 of the donors applied high-throughput TCR beta sequencing to assess whether each TCR beta V gene segment acted as functional or pseudogenic. The number of donors typed differed by locus, with about 629-630 for A, B, C, DRB1 and DQB1, about 500 for DQA1, 600 to 610 for DPA1, and 450 to 480 for DPB1. Five DR-DQ haplotypes were handled as single units for association and clustering, since linkage in the cohort was strong. To predict cytomegalovirus infection status, the study combined high-throughput TCR immunosequencing, statistical association of individual TCRs with disease status, and machine learning. Rather than drawing on any new phenotypic data, the later analysis identified candidate immune exposures from TCR beta sequences and the way those sequences occurred across donors. Donor age, sex, ethnicity and CMV serostatus were collected together with the repertoire data.

The cohort comprised under 700 healthy bone marrow donors. All cohort members were sampled while nominally healthy, although unrecorded immune exposures were likely present. The donor tested CMV seronegative, placing the donor among the approximately 400 seronegative members of the cohort. A peripheral blood sample was collected from each donor, and TCR beta sequencing was performed on peripheral blood mononuclear cells. Genomic DNA was extracted from the blood cell samples with the Qiagen DNeasy Blood Extraction Kit. CDR1 and CDR2 are read off the germline V gene as SGHDT and YYEEEE. The CDR3 numbers 16 residues from cysteine through phenylalanine. The DNA shown is the 48-base CDR3, in frame from base 1. Compared with germline, V lacks 3 bases and J lacks 4 bases; bases without a gene match: 6. What the work shows at the level of the full study, not this receptor alone: The authors suggested that the approach could potentially be extended to other disease states and immunological phenotypes. In both the original and validation cohorts, the classifier was reported to diagnose cytomegalovirus status with high specificity and sensitivity. A total of around 150 TCR beta chains were listed by the study as associated with cytomegalovirus. Presence/absence analyses assumed roughly uniform sequencing depth across donors, an assumption that may not hold. Linkage disequilibrium might explain the correlated functional status among segregating V segments, but an unknown experimental factor could not be ruled out. The only immune exposure information available for the cohort was CMV serostatus. Broadly in line with IMGT annotations, most TCR beta V segments showed up in productive rearrangements about 87% or about 30% of the time in an earlier analysis of several hundred of the donors. In a later analysis, HLA-associated TCR beta chains were found to be more clonally expanded and to have lower generation probabilities than equally common non-associated chains. According to a later analysis, TCR association rates differed among HLA loci, with DRB1 alleles showing the most associated TCRs and HLA-C alleles showing the fewest. A further reported finding was that TCR beta sequences accurately predicted the HLA-A and HLA-B alleles for most subjects in the first cohort. When HLA alleles, especially DR and DQ, strongly co-occurred, TCR associations were difficult to assign to individual alleles. In a later analysis, about 16,000 TCR beta sequences were associated with specific HLA alleles at a false discovery rate of 0.05. A later genetic analysis associated a missense DCLRE1C variant with V-gene and J-gene trimming of TCR beta chains, and an independent cohort replicated the association. Some IMGT-functional V segments, including TRBV6-2 and TRBV6-3, could not be told apart with the 87-base-pair reads, so those segments were excluded. The cohort was sequenced for TCR beta chains only, and without alpha or paired-chain data the features that could be detected were limited. A later analysis found that most CMV-associated TCR beta chains appeared HLA-restricted, with HLA associations seemingly driven largely by CMV exposure. Because HLA typing was unavailable for some donors at each locus, only the typed subset was used in association tests. In a later genetic analysis, fewer N-insertions in productive TCRs were reported among donors in an Asian-associated ancestry cluster than the roughly 700-donor mean. Most TCR sequences were seen in very few donors, while some public TCRs were found in many individuals. A few of the identified cytomegalovirus-associated TCR beta chains were confirmed in vitro to be specific for cytomegalovirus antigens. A cluster of highly shared sequence variants was judged likely to be a technical artifact of the sequencing pipeline. Because counts were too low, roughly 18 rarely observed V segments, including chromosome 9 orphons, were left out of the earlier analysis of 500 to 650 of the donors. In a later analysis, several top co-occurrence clusters were reported to appear linked to parvovirus B19, influenza, CMV and Epstein-Barr virus.

This clone was detected only a few times. This clone's antigen is unknown. Per-nucleotide qualities are absent, and no much larger clonotype sits a single base away. Library preparation used the immunoSEQ multiplex PCR assay. The multiplex PCR relied on a mix of 60 forward primers for TCR Vbeta segments and 13 reverse primers for TCR Jbeta segments. The CDR3 region of rearranged TCR beta genes was amplified from genomic DNA with a multiplex PCR assay. Amplified TCR beta libraries were sequenced as 87-base-pair reads on the Illumina HiSeq System. Per the authors' processing: Across the 600 to 700 repertoires, a later analysis counted roughly 77 million unique TCR beta chains, roughly 11 million of which were shared by at least two donors. A nearest-neighbor algorithm error-corrected the raw reads and collapsed the reads into unique sequences, merging closely related sequences to remove PCR and sequencing errors. Alignment of CDR3 sequences to IMGT reference sequences was used to assign V, D and J gene segments. For a sequence to be retained, a match of at least six nucleotides was required to both a V gene segment and a J gene segment. Rearrangements were classified as productive when the CDR3 lacked stop codons and remained in frame with V and J, and all other rearrangements were classified as non-productive. Following IMGT convention, CDR3 was defined as the stretch from the second conserved V-encoded cysteine up to the conserved J-encoded phenylalanine. In an earlier analysis of more than 550 of the donors, sequences lacking an unambiguous match to a single V gene segment were excluded. An earlier analysis of about 590 of the donors classified V segments as functional when productive rearrangements were above 56.7% and as segregating when the standard deviation between donors was above 5%. A statistical classification framework was built to diagnose cytomegalovirus status from the catalog of TCR beta chain sequences. V and J gene assignment, in a later analysis, came from comparing TCR nucleotide sequences with IMGT/GENE-DB human TR gene sequences. In a later analysis, CDR3 sequences and most-parsimonious VDJ recombination scenarios were assigned using the TCRdist pipeline. In a later analysis, each TCR beta chain was defined by its CDR3 amino acid sequence together with its V-gene family, and reads lacking a unique V-gene family were excluded. A later analysis removed 592 highly shared, low-generation-probability nucleotide sequences to deal with suspected cross-contamination and a sequencing artifact. In a later analysis, a clonal expansion index was calculated for each public chain from normalized within-repertoire ranks of inferred template counts. A later analysis computed generation probabilities with a VDJ recombination model fitted to out-of-frame rearrangements, and checked the results against IGoR. Hypergeometric tests were used in a later analysis to score TCR-TCR, TCR-HLA and TCR-CMV co-occurrence, with a repertoire-size bias correction applied to the TCR pairs. In a later analysis, false discovery rates were estimated by permuting HLA or CMV assignments 20 times. In a later analysis, co-occurring TCRs were grouped with DBSCAN, and TCRdist sequence similarity was added when clustering was performed within HLA-allele-positive subsets. Repertoires with fewer than 30,000 or more than 120,000 public chains, plus five repertoires with anomalous nucleotide sharing, were excluded from co-occurrence clustering. The clones in this table, taken by TCRdb from immuneACCESS, are in-frame only. Not every clone is retained; where verified, under half of the shortfall comes from an unresolved V gene, and the cause of the rest is unknown. The DNA gave D and trimming, while V, J and clone size come from that table. The sample table lists more than 85,000 clones, 77% of them with a count of one. Jointly, the top ten make up roughly 7.7% of the sample.

Sequenced input: PBMCs. The sequence was obtained from a female donor in good health and CMV-seronegative. The chain uses TRBV5-6 and TRBJ2-1, and TRBD2 aligns with 11 junction nucleotides. The bases are TGTGCCAGCAGCTCGACTAGCGGGAACATTTACAATGAGCAGTTCTTC. It encodes CASSSTSGNIYNEQFF.